This TCR beta chain was obtained from a study of blood T cell repertoires in COVID-19 (dated by TCRdb to about 2020). Study-level background: The collaborator samples originated in the United States, Italy and Spain and spanned the acute and convalescent phases of COVID-19. The repertoires were made available in a free public database intended to serve as a resource for research on the immune response to SARS-CoV-2. The samples were drawn from the first 160 participants of the ongoing ImmuneRACE study and from 1,200 or so subjects provided by 6 global collaborators. The material from the prospective study consisted of cDNA or gDNA derived from T cells, B-cell-depleted T cells, or PBMCs. Nearly every sample came with metadata listing a de-identified subject ID, COVID-19 status, age in years and sex. Where available, HLA class I and class II types were obtained from metadata supplied by the sample provider rather than from assay-based typing. The dataset comprised deeply sampled blood TCRbeta repertoires from subjects exposed to, actively infected with, or recovered from COVID-19.

The collaborating institutions used their own protocols to collect whole blood in K2EDTA tubes. For TCRbeta analysis, collaborator samples were shipped as frozen whole blood, as isolated PBMCs, or as DNA extracted from either sample type. V is clipped by 4 bases and J by 1 base, and the sequence between their germline boundaries is 14 bases long. The CDR3 runs 15 residues from the cysteine to the phenylalanine. Solely the CDR3 DNA is kept, with 45 bases framed from the first base. CDR1 is given as MNHEY and CDR2 as SVGEGT, both from the germline V gene. Study-wide findings and limitations: The quantity of clinical and demographic metadata differed by source and by participant and was supplied without curation.

Regarding this clone: Its antigen is currently not known. Base qualities are not at hand, and no much larger clone is one base apart.

TCRbeta CDR3 regions were amplified from genomic DNA by means of the immunoSEQ Assay, a bias-controlled multiplex PCR. As for the original processing: Nucleated cell counts per sample were estimated from amplification of reference gene primers within the assay. To quantify the absolute abundance of each unique TCRbeta CDR3 rearrangement, sequence reads were collapsed and filtered. For each sample, productive Simpson clonality was calculated as the square root of Simpson's diversity index over productive rearrangements. TCRdb's version of the immuneACCESS table is confined to in-frame rearrangements and falls short of the full clone set. An unresolved V gene accounts for under half of the shortfall where checked; the remainder is of unknown origin. Clonal size and the V and J genes are those of that table, whereas D and trimming came from the DNA. This sample holds some 70,000 clones; about 89% were observed only once. The leading ten clones occupy 6.5% to 9.5% of the sample.

The sample was peripheral blood. The V and J genes are TRBV6-2 or TRBV6-3 and TRBJ2-7; TRBD2 is perhaps the D gene, given 6 matching bases. The clonotype was recovered from a man over 45 with active COVID-19. The CDR3 in this case is CASSSSGTLSYEQYF. DNA sequence: TGTGCCAGCAGTTCCTCCGGGACTCTATCCTACGAGCAGTACTTC.